This T cell receptor beta chain emerged from a study of glioma-infiltrating T cells after dendritic cell vaccination. The ends were cut back, 1 base at V and 7 bases at J, with 9 bases in the middle. The CDR3 is made up of 14 amino acids. Germline CDR1 and CDR2: SGHRS and YFSETQ. This clone was counted a few times. Time point denoted: after dendritic cell vaccination, including at tumor progression/relapse. PBMC were collected before vaccination, two weeks after the third vaccination, and at progression. The PCR used 60 V beta and 13 J beta primers. Generated by immunoSEQ multiplex PCR, the TCRdb table keeps only in-frame clones and is missing some. This table holds about 87,000 clones, under 85% found once.

This chain connects TRBV5-1 to TRBJ1-6; D is undetermined. The material was blood, obtained after dendritic cell vaccination. The clonotype comes from a human donor with glioblastoma. This chain's CDR3 is CASSLITENSPLHF. The CDR3 DNA sequence: TGCGCCAGCAGCTTGATAACCGAGAATTCACCCCTCCACTTT.